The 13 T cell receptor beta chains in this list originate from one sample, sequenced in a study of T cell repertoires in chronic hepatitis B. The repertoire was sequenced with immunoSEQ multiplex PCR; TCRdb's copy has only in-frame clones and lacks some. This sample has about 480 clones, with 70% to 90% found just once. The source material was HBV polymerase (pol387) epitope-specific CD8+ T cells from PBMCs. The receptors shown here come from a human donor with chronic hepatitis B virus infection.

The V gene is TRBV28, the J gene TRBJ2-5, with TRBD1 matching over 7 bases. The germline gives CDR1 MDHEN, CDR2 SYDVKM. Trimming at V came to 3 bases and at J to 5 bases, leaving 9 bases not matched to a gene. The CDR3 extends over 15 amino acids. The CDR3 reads CASSLGPGGRETQYF. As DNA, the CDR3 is TGTGCCAGCAGTTTGGGGCCAGGGGGTCGGGAGACCCAGTACTTC.

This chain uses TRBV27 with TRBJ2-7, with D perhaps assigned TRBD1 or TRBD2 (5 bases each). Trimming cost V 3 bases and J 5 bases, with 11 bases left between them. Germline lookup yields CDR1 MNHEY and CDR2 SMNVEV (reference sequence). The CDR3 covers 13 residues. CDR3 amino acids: CASSFGANNEQYF. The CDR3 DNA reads TGTGCCAGCAGTTTCGGGGCGAACAACGAGCAGTACTTC.

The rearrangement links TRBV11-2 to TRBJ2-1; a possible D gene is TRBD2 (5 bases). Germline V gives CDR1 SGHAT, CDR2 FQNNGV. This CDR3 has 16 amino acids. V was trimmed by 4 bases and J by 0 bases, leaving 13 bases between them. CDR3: CASSSRGEGSYNEQFF. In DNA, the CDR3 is TGTGCCAGCAGCTCACGGGGAGAAGGCTCCTACAATGAGCAGTTCTTC.

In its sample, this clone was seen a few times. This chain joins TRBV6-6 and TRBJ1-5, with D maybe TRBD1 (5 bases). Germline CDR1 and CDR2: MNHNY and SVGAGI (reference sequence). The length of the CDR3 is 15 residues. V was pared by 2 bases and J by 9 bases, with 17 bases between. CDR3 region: CASSYRDEGLGPQHF. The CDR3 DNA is TGTGCCAGCAGTTACCGGGACGAGGGTTTAGGGCCCCAGCATTTT.

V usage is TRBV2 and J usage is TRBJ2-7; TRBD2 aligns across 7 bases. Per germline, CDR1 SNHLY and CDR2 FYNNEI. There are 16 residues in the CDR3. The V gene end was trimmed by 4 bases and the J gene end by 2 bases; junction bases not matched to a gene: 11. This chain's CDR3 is CASSGYGEGLPYEQYF. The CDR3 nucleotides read TGTGCCAGCAGTGGGTATGGGGAGGGCCTCCCCTACGAGCAGTACTTC.

CDR3 sequence (DNA): TGTGCCAGCAGCGCAGAGGGGACAGTAATTTACAATGAGCAGTTCTTC. It encodes CASSAEGTVIYNEQFF. The chain joins TRBV9 to TRBJ2-1, with TRBD1 matching 7 bases. This CDR3 region has 16 residues. Germline CDR1 and CDR2: SGDLS and YYNGEE. Germline trimming cut 3 bases from V and 4 bases from J; bases unmatched to any gene: 10.

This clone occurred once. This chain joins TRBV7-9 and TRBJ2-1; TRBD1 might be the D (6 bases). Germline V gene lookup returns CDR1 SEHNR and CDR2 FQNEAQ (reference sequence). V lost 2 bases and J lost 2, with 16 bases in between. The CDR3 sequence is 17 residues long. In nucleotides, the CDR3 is TGTGCCAGCAGCTTAACCCTCGAGCGGACAGCCTACAATGAGCAGTTCTTC. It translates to CASSLTLERTAYNEQFF.

This chain's CDR3 is CATSRGPGQAPGQPQHF. The CDR3 DNA is TGTGCCACCAGCAGAGGACCCGGGCAGGCTCCAGGGCAGCCCCAGCATTTT. The rearrangement uses TRBV15 and TRBJ1-5; weak D call: TRBD1 (5 bases). Germline V gene data show CDR1 as LNHNV and CDR2 as YYDKDF (reference sequence). V lost 1 base and J 7 bases, leaving 20 bases between the germline ends. There are 17 residues in the CDR3. Full variable domain (remainder filled in from reference TRBV15 and TRBJ1-5): DAMVIQNPRYQVTQFGKPVTLSCSQTLNHNVMYWYQQKSSQAPKLLFHYYDKDFNNEADTPDNFQSRRPNTSFCFLDIRSPGLGDTAMYLCATSRGPGQAPGQPQHFGDGTRLSIL.

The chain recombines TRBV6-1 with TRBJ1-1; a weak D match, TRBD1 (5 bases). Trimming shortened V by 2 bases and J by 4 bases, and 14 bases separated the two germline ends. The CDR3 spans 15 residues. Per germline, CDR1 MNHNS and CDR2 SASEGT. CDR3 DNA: TGTGCCAGCAGTGAACGGCGAATTAGGGGCACTGAAGCTTTCTTT. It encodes CASSERRIRGTEAFF.

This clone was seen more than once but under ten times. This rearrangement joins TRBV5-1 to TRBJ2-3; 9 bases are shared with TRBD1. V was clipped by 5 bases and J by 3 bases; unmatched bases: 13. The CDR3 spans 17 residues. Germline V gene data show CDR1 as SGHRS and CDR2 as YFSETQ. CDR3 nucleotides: TGCGCCAGCAGTTTGATTTTGTTACAGGGGGCGACAGATACGCAGTATTTT. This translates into CASSLILLQGATDTQYF.

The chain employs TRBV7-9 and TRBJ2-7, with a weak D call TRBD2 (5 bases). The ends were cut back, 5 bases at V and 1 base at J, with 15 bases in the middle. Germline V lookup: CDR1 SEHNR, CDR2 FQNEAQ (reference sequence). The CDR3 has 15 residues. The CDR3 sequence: CASSPPEGPSYEQYF. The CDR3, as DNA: TGTGCCAGCAGCCCCCCCGAGGGCCCTTCCTACGAGCAGTACTTC.

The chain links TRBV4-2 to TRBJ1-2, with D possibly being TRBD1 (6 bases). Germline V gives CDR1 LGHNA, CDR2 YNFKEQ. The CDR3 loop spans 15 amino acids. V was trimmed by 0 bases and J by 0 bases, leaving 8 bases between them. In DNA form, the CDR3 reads TGTGCCAGCAGCCAAGAGGCAGGGGCTAACTATGGCTACACCTTC. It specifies CASSQEAGANYGYTF.

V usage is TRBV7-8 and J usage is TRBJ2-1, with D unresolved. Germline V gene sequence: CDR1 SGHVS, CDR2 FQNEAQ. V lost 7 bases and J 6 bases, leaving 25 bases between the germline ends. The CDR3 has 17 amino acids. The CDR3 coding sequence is TGTGCCAGCATCCCAGTCCCGGTCCTACTGGCCCTCAATGAGCAGTTCTTC. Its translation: CASIPVPVLLALNEQFF.